The 30 T cell receptor beta chains below all came from one sample that was sequenced in a study of beta chain features in type 1 diabetes (dated by TCRdb to the late 2010s). Receptor amplification or capture employed the immunoSEQ multiplex PCR assay. The entire isolated RNA was reverse transcribed using the High Capacity cDNA Reverse Transcription Kit, and thus expressed TCRB transcripts were sequenced. This immuneACCESS table, as held by TCRdb, lists in-frame sequences with V and J called but not all clones. Of the missing ones, under half trace to an unresolved V gene in checked studies; the others have no known cause. The sample data list over 200,000 clones, and 11% of these were observed just once. The biggest ten clones account for around 0.018% of the sample. Overall study outcomes, separate from this receptor: In all four CD4+ subsets, TCRB CDR3 length was moderately but significantly shorter in type 1 diabetes patients.

These receptors have no known antigen. The sequenced sample consisted of naive CD4+ T cells from blood. The cell subset or site label corresponds to: true naive CD4+ T cells. The receptor set was obtained from a man aged 25-45 years with type 1 diabetes.

The genes are TRBV5-4 and TRBJ1-1; 7 nucleotides match TRBD1. V shed 4 bases and J 4 bases; nucleotides not matched to a gene: 13. CDR1 and CDR2 from the germline V gene are SGHNT and YYREEE (reference sequence). The CDR3 has 16 residues. The CDR3 DNA is TGTGCCAGCAGCCCCGGGACAGCTAGTATTGGCACTGAAGCTTTCTTT. It is translated as CASSPGTASIGTEAFF.

As concerns this clone: Different DNA sequences within this sample yield the same CDR3. The genes are TRBV5-6 and TRBJ1-1; the match to TRBD1 covers 9 bases. Germline assignment: CDR1 SGHDT and CDR2 YYEEEE. The CDR3 consists of 15 residues. V gave up 0 bases and J gave up 2 bases; unmatched junction bases: 2. The CDR3 DNA sequence: TGTGCCAGCAGCTTGGTGGGACAGGGAAACACTGAAGCTTTCTTT. Protein sequence: CASSLVGQGNTEAFF.

This clone was counted between two and nine times. CDR3 region: CSGDRILNTEAFF. The CDR3 coding sequence is TGCAGCGGGGACAGGATACTCAACACTGAAGCTTTCTTT. The V call is TRBV29-1, the J call TRBJ1-1, with 8 bases matching TRBD1. Per germline, CDR1 SQVTM and CDR2 ANQGSEA. The V segment lost 7 bases and the J segment 2 bases; nucleotides outside the gene matches: 6. The CDR3 spans 13 residues.

Of note for this clone: Other DNA sequences in this specimen translate into the identical CDR3. CDR3 region: CASSLQGEDTQYF. The CDR3 DNA is TGCGCCAGCAGCTTGCAGGGCGAGGATACGCAGTATTTT. The rearrangement joins TRBV5-1 to TRBJ2-3, with D maybe TRBD1 (5 bases). Trimming left V 1 base short and J 6 bases short, with 9 bases between. The germline CDR1 and CDR2 sequences are SGHRS and YFSETQ. The CDR3 loop spans 13 amino acids.

This sequence joins TRBV7-9 and TRBJ1-1; D is unclear. Germline V gene sequence: CDR1 SEHNR, CDR2 FQNEAQ (reference sequence). The length of the CDR3 is 13 residues. V shed 1 base and J shed 7 bases, with 10 bases lying between them. CDR3 sequence: CASSLDGRGEAFF. The CDR3 region has the DNA TGTGCCAGCAGCTTAGATGGTCGGGGTGAAGCTTTCTTT.

This clone appeared a few times. V is TRBV27 and J is TRBJ1-1; D unclear. Germline V gives CDR1 MNHEY, CDR2 SMNVEV (reference sequence). The CDR3 totals 13 residues. The V gene lost 3 bases and the J gene lost 5 bases, with 10 bases spanning the gap. The CDR3 nucleotides read TGTGCCAGCAGTTTGGTAGTGAGGACTGAAGCTTTCTTT. Its protein product is CASSLVVRTEAFF.

This clone came up a few times. The chain is built from TRBV19 and TRBJ1-5; D may be TRBD1 (6 bases). The germline V gene encodes CDR1 LNHDA and CDR2 SQIVND (reference sequence). Trimming stripped 7 bases from V and 1 base from J, with 11 bases between. This CDR3 has 14 amino acids. The CDR3 region is CASTLQGSNQPQHF. CDR3 in DNA: TGTGCCAGTACCCTACAGGGAAGCAATCAGCCCCAGCATTTT.

The chain uses TRBV5-6 and TRBJ1-2; D is uncertain. The V end lost 0 bases, the J end lost 5 bases, and 11 bases lay between the germline ends. This CDR3 has 14 residues. Per germline, CDR1 SGHDT and CDR2 YYEEEE. In nucleotides, the CDR3 is TGTGCCAGCAGCTTGGGTCGGCCGGGGTATGGCTACACCTTC. It specifies CASSLGRPGYGYTF.

The genes are TRBV6-1 and TRBJ2-5, with TRBD2 as a possible D gene (6 bases). The V end lost 2 bases, the J end lost 4 bases, and 11 bases lay between the germline ends. Germline lookup yields CDR1 MNHNS and CDR2 SASEGT. This CDR3 has 14 residues. The CDR3 nucleotides are TGTGCCAGCAGTGAACGGGGGACCGGAGAGACCCAGTACTTC. It yields the protein CASSERGTGETQYF.

V usage is TRBV5-1 and J usage is TRBJ2-1; TRBD1 aligns across 7 bases. The CDR3 consists of 15 residues. Germline V gene sequence: CDR1 SGHRS, CDR2 YFSETQ. V lost 3 bases and J lost 2; bases outside the gene matches: 5. CDR3 in amino acids: CASSSSGQTYNEQFF. In nucleotides, the CDR3 is TGCGCCAGCAGCTCCTCGGGACAGACCTACAATGAGCAGTTCTTC. Based on the CDR3 plus reference TRBV5-1 and TRBJ2-1, the full variable domain is KAGVTQTPRYLIKTRGQQVTLSCSPISGHRSVSWYQQTPGQGLQFLFEYFSETQRNKGNFPGRFSGRQFSNSRSEMNVSTLELGDSALYLCASSSSGQTYNEQFFGPGTRLTVL.

The chain carries TRBV4-1 and TRBJ1-6; 7 nucleotides agree with TRBD1. Germline CDR1 and CDR2: MGHRA and YSYEKL. This CDR3 is 15 amino acids long. After removal of 4 bases from V and 6 bases from J, the junction contained 6 bases not matched to a gene. CDR3 nucleotide sequence: TGCGCCAGCAGCCGATCGGGACAGCTTAATTCACCCCTCCACTTT. It translates to CASSRSGQLNSPLHF.

The chain employs TRBV27 and TRBJ2-7, with D maybe TRBD1 (5 bases). V lost 1 base, J lost 0 bases, and 10 bases lay in between. CDR1 and CDR2 from the germline V gene are MNHEY and SMNVEV (reference sequence). This CDR3 is built from 15 residues. CDR3 region: CASSLYTGPSYEQYF. The DNA of the CDR3 is TGTGCCAGCAGTTTATATACAGGCCCCTCCTACGAGCAGTACTTC.

This clone has more than one count but fewer than ten. The chain carries TRBV4-3 and TRBJ2-5; D gene ambiguous. Germline CDR1 and CDR2: LGHNA and YSLEER. This CDR3 region has 14 residues. Trimming removed 0 bases from V and 4 bases from J, with 9 bases in between. CDR3 in amino acids: CASSQDLLRETQYF. CDR3 nucleotides: TGCGCCAGCAGCCAAGATTTGCTACGAGAGACCCAGTACTTC.

Only a few counts were recorded for this clone. The rearrangement links TRBV12-5 to TRBJ2-1; maybe TRBD1 (5 bases). CDR3 length: 13 residues. Germline assignment: CDR1 LGHNT and CDR2 FRNRAP. The V end lost 5 bases, the J end lost 5 bases, and 10 bases lay between the germline ends. This CDR3 is CASGVGADNEQFF. The DNA for the CDR3 is TGTGCTAGTGGTGTAGGGGCAGACAATGAGCAGTTCTTC.

The chain recombines TRBV7-2 with TRBJ1-6; possibly TRBD1 for D (6 bases). The CDR3 loop spans 14 amino acids. The germline gives CDR1 SGHTA, CDR2 FQGNSA. The ends were cut back, 2 bases at V and 9 bases at J, with 11 bases in the middle. The CDR3 DNA is TGTGCCAGCAGCTTAAGCAGGGGCGGTTCACCCCTCCACTTT. Its protein product is CASSLSRGGSPLHF.

The chain uses TRBV11-2 and TRBJ2-1; 14 nucleotides agree with TRBD2. Germline trimming cut 5 bases from V and 7 bases from J; bases unmatched to any gene: 4. The CDR3 is 15 amino acids. The germline V gene has CDR1 SGHAT and CDR2 FQNNGV. The CDR3 nucleotides are TGTGCCAGCAGCCCGGGACTAGCGGGGGTGAATGAGCAGTTCTTC. As protein: CASSPGLAGVNEQFF.

This clone was detected only a few times. Other DNA variants within this sample encode the same CDR3. J is TRBJ1-4 and V is TRBV9, with a weak D call TRBD1 (5 bases). Germline CDR1 reads SGDLS; CDR2 reads YYNGEE. CDR3 length equals 14 residues. V shed 2 bases and J shed 1 base, with 6 bases lying between them. CDR3 sequence: CASSVGGTNEKLFF. CDR3 in DNA: TGTGCCAGCAGCGTGGGGGGAACTAATGAAAAACTGTTTTTT.

This clone turned up a few times. The rearrangement links TRBV28 to TRBJ2-7, with TRBD2 as a possible D gene (6 bases). Germline V gives CDR1 MDHEN, CDR2 SYDVKM. V gave up 5 bases and J gave up 3 bases, with 14 bases separating them. The CDR3 extends over 14 amino acids. CDR3 DNA: TGTGCCAGCAGTGGGGGTTGGGGGGACTACGAGCAGTACTTC. Its translation is CASSGGWGDYEQYF.

This clone came up a few times. This chain links TRBV7-9 with TRBJ2-5; 9 bases fit TRBD2. With V trimmed by 7 bases and J by 4 bases, 19 bases remained unmatched. Germline loops: CDR1 SEHNR, CDR2 FQNEAQ (reference sequence). This CDR3 spans 18 amino acids. Here the CDR3 reads CASTPGASGARAGETQYF. The CDR3 DNA is TGTGCCAGCACCCCTGGAGCTAGCGGGGCCAGGGCAGGAGAGACCCAGTACTTC. The complete variable domain, with remaining parts taken from reference TRBV7-9 and TRBJ2-5, reads DTGVSQNPRHKITKRGQNVTFRCDPISEHNRLYWYRQTLGQGPEFLTYFQNEAQLEKSRLLSDRFSAERPKGSFSTLEIQRTEQGDSAMYLCASTPGASGARAGETQYFGPGTRLLVL.

This clone occurred a few times. This chain uses TRBV5-4 with TRBJ2-1; tentatively, D is TRBD2 (7 bases). The CDR3 sequence is 14 residues long. The V gene lost 7 bases and the J gene lost 4 bases, with 15 bases spanning the gap. CDR1 SGHNT and CDR2 YYREEE come from the germline V gene (reference sequence). CDR3 sequence reads: CASFKGGDYNEQFF. The CDR3 DNA follows: TGTGCCAGCTTCAAGGGGGGGGATTACAATGAGCAGTTCTTC.

This chain links TRBV28 with TRBJ1-1, with D possibly matching TRBD1 (5 bases). The CDR3 has 14 amino acids. The V end was cut by 7 bases, the J end by 1 base, with 13 bases between. Germline CDR1 is MDHEN and CDR2 is SYDVKM. CDR3 DNA: TGTGCCAGCACCCCCTCGACAGAGAACACTGAAGCTTTCTTT. The encoded protein is CASTPSTENTEAFF.

The chain carries TRBV4-3 and TRBJ2-5; 7 bases agree with TRBD1. The germline V gene has CDR1 LGHNA and CDR2 YSLEER. The CDR3 runs 16 residues. J gave up 11 bases and V 0 bases, and 15 bases lay outside the gene matches. CDR3 in DNA: TGCGCCAGCAGCCAAGAGAGCGCGACAGGGCTGATTGAGCAGTACTTC. Protein sequence: CASSQESATGLIEQYF.

This clone was picked up a small number of times. The rearrangement links TRBV6-4 to TRBJ2-1, with no clear D. V lost 2 bases, J lost 3 bases, and 2 bases lay in between. Germline V gene sequence: CDR1 MRHNA, CDR2 SNTAGT. The CDR3 has 12 amino acids. The CDR3, as DNA: TGTGCCAGCAGTGACCACTACAATGAGCAGTTCTTC. Residues: CASSDHYNEQFF.

This clone has a single count. The chain uses TRBV7-9 and TRBJ1-1; D is unresolved. CDR3 size: 12 residues. Germline CDR1 is SEHNR and CDR2 is FQNEAQ (reference sequence). V was cut by 5 bases and J by 3 bases, with 7 bases left in between. CDR3 coding DNA: TGTGCCAGCAGCCCGCGATACACTGAAGCTTTCTTT. Its translation: CASSPRYTEAFF. Full variable domain (outside the CDR3, taken from reference TRBV7-9 and TRBJ1-1): DTGVSQNPRHKITKRGQNVTFRCDPISEHNRLYWYRQTLGQGPEFLTYFQNEAQLEKSRLLSDRFSAERPKGSFSTLEIQRTEQGDSAMYLCASSPRYTEAFFGQGTRLTVV.

In its sample, this clone was seen a few times. The chain links TRBV7-9 to TRBJ2-1; D may be TRBD2 (6 bases). The length of the CDR3 is 14 residues. V lost 3 bases, J lost 2 bases, and 8 bases lay in between. Germline CDR1 is SEHNR and CDR2 is FQNEAQ (reference sequence). DNA of the CDR3: TGTGCCAGCAGCTTTAGCGGAACCTACAATGAGCAGTTCTTC. Translating gives CASSFSGTYNEQFF.

Only a few counts were recorded for this clone. The chain combines TRBV7-2 with TRBJ2-5; 13 nucleotides match TRBD2. V was clipped by 5 bases and J by 2 bases; unmatched bases: 5. Germline V gene data show CDR1 as SGHTA and CDR2 as FQGNSA. The CDR3 is 16 amino acids. In DNA, the CDR3 is TGTGCCAGCAGCCCAGGACTAGCGGGGGTTCAAGAGACCCAGTACTTC. It specifies CASSPGLAGVQETQYF.

This clone was counted between two and nine times. This chain connects TRBV30 to TRBJ2-5; D gene uncertain. TRBJ2-7 explains the end of the DNA better; the J call may be wrong. This CDR3 region has 12 residues. From germline, CDR1 is GTSNPN and CDR2 SVGIG (reference sequence). The chain's CDR3 is CAWSETPYEQYF. The CDR3 nucleotides read TGTGCCTGGAGTGAAACCCCCTACGAGCAGTACTTC.

This clone has a handful of counts. The chain is built from TRBV13 and TRBJ2-1, with TRBD2 as a possible D gene (6 bases). Trimming took 5 bases from V and 6 from J, leaving 14 bases between them. This CDR3 comprises 14 residues. In germline, CDR1 is PRHDT, CDR2 FYEKMQ (reference sequence). The CDR3 spells CASSEAGTLNEQFF. CDR3 DNA: TGTGCCAGCAGCGAAGCAGGGACTCTCAATGAGCAGTTCTTC.

This clone was detected a few times. The chain carries TRBV4-3 and TRBJ1-5; D not certain. Germline V gene sequence: CDR1 LGHNA, CDR2 YSLEER. Trimming stripped 2 bases from V and 2 bases from J, with 7 bases between. The CDR3 is 14 amino acids. CDR3 residues: CASSQQHGNQPQHF. For the CDR3, the DNA is TGCGCCAGCAGCCAACAACATGGCAATCAGCCCCAGCATTTT.

This clone came up a few times. The CDR3 is CASSYGPLGGETQYF. The CDR3 bases are TGTGCCAGCAGTTATGGTCCCCTAGGAGGGGAGACCCAGTACTTC. The V gene is TRBV6-5, the J gene TRBJ2-5; D perhaps matches TRBD2 (6 bases). This CDR3 comprises 15 residues. Germline assignment: CDR1 MNHEY and CDR2 SVGAGI. With 3 bases removed from V and 5 bases from J, the gap between germline ends came to 16 bases.